This T cell receptor beta chain was sequenced in a study of tissue T cells after allogeneic stem cell transplantation. Study-wide results and limits: Which tissue TCRs were alloreactive or antigen-specific was not determined. Some clones might be persisting host cells. TCR repertoires tracked anatomic similarity, regardless of disease or transplant status. Across patients, clones rarely overlapped, yet motif clusters were shared tissue-specifically. Limitations included a small, clinically heterogeneous cohort and limited sampling depth.

The CDR3 extends over 14 amino acids. The V gene lost 0 bases and the J gene lost 6 bases, with 8 bases spanning the gap. Germline CDR1 is SGHSA and CDR2 is FRNQAP. On this clone: The antigen remains unidentified. Germline and genes: mouse. Read data end 1 residue before the CDR3 end; the end is taken from the germline J gene.

Clones were sequenced by immunoSEQ multiplex PCR, and TCRdb holds only the in-frame ones, with some missing. The data contain approximately 47,000 clones, 65% to 80% of them singletons. Sequencing was performed on sorted cells pooled from one or two spleens. The chain is built from TRBV16 and TRBJ2-2; D unclear. This sequence originates from a pool of C57BL/6 mice in good health. The CDR3 spells CASSLEATPGQLYF. The DNA read from the CDR3 is TGTGCAAGCAGCTTAGAGGCAACACCCGGGCAGCTCTAC.